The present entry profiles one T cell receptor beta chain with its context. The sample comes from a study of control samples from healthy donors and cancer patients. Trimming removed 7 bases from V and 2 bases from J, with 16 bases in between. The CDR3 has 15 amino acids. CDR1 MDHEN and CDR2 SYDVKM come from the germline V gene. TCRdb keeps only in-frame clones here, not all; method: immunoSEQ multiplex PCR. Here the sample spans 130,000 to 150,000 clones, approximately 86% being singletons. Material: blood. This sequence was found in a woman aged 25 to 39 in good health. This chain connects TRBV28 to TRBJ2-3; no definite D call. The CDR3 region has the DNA TGTGCCAGCACCATATTTGGGTCCAACACAGATACGCAGTATTTT. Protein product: CASTIFGSNTDTQYF.